The source of this TCR beta chain is a study of cytomegalovirus exposure and HLA in healthy donors. Background on the study: A prior analysis found about 120 million unique TCR beta sequences from approximately 190 million T cells.

The PCR ran on 60 Vbeta and 13 Jbeta primers. Clones were sequenced by immunoSEQ multiplex PCR, and TCRdb holds only the in-frame ones, with some missing. This sample carries over 80,000 clones, around 79% of them seen once, and the ten largest clones take 13% to 15%. With 5 bases removed from V and 5 bases from J, the gap between germline ends came to 6 bases. From germline, CDR1 is SGHAT and CDR2 FQNNGV. The CDR3 spans 11 residues. The rearrangement joins TRBV11-2 to TRBJ2-5, with no clear D. What was sequenced was PBMCs. This TCR came from a woman in her 70s in good health and CMV-seropositive. In nucleotides, the CDR3 is TGTGCCAGCAGCAGCAGGGAGACCCAGTACTTC. Its protein product is CASSSRETQYF.